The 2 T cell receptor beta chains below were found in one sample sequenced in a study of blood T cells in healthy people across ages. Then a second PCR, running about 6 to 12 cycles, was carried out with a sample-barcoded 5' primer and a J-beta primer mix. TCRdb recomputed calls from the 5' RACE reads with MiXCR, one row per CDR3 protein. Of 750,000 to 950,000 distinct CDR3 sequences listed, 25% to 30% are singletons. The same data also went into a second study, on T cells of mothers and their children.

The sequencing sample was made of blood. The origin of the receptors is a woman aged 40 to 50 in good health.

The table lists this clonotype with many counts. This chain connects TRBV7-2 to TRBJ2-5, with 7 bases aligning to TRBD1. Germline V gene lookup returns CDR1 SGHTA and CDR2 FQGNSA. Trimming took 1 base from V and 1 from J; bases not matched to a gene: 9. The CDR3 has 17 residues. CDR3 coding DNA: TGTGCCAGCAGCTTAGTTGGGGCAGGGGGTCCCCAAGAGACCCAGTACTTC. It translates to CASSLVGAGGPQETQYF.

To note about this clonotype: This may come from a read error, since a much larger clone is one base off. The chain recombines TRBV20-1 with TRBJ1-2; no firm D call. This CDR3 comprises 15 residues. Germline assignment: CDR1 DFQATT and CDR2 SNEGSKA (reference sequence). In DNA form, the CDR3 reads TGCAGTGCTAGAGATTTAACAGAAACTAACTATGGCCACACCTTC. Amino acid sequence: CSARDLTETNYGHTF.